The present T cell receptor (beta chain) was sequenced within a study of blood T cells in healthy people across ages. Study findings and constraints: When set beside aged donors, long-lived donors presented more naive CD4+ cells and higher diversity.

Each donor was a healthy Caucasian individual from Russia, aged roughly 6 to 95. Each donor supplied around 10 milliliters of peripheral blood. As for this clonotype: As yet, its antigen is unknown.

The J segment lost 0 bases and the V segment lost 4 bases, leaving 6 bases of the junction unmatched. The CDR3 covers 16 residues. In germline, CDR1 is LNHDA, CDR2 SQIVND (reference sequence). Sample-barcoded 5' priming and a J-beta primer mix drove a second PCR of roughly 6 to 12 cycles. TCRdb reprocessed the 5' RACE reads with MiXCR, giving one entry per CDR3 protein. The sample lists 1.5 million to 2 million distinct CDR3 sequences, around 48% seen once, with roughly 2% in the top ten. Sequencing was carried out using blood. This clonotype originated in a middle-aged woman in good health. The J gene is TRBJ2-4, the V gene TRBV19; 7 nucleotides match TRBD1. The CDR3 region is CASSNHRGLAKNIQYF. The CDR3 nucleotides are TGTGCCAGTAGTAATCACAGGGGCCTAGCCAAAAACATTCAGTACTTC.